One TCR beta chain is described in this entry. Its antigen is still unknown. This sample was taken from a study of OX40 agonist ivuxolimab in advanced cancers. Study-wide findings and caveats: Partial responders dosed at 0.1-3.0 mg/kg displayed clonal expansion ranking among the lowest.

TCRdb's copy holds only in-frame clones and misses some; the assay was immunoSEQ multiplex PCR. The sample shows some 78,000 clones, roughly 91% of them seen only once. V was shortened by 4 bases and J by 4 bases, with 10 bases between the two germline ends. The CDR3 consists of 12 residues. The germline V gene encodes CDR1 SQVTM and CDR2 ANQGSEA. Sample: CD4+ or CD8+ T cells sorted from blood, taken in a trial of the OX40 agonist ivuxolimab. This rearrangement joins TRBV29-1 to TRBJ1-2, with a weak D call TRBD1 (6 bases). This clonotype was sampled from an adult with an advanced solid tumor such as melanoma, head and neck, liver or kidney cancer. Here the CDR3 DNA reads TGCAGCGTTGGGGGGGGGCCCTATGGCTACACCTTC. Protein: CSVGGGPYGYTF.